Listed here are 5 T cell receptor beta chains from one sample, sequenced in a study of T cell responses to AZD1222 COVID-19 vaccine. Assay used: immunoSEQ multiplex PCR; TCRdb lists only in-frame clones, some missing. The data contain more than 110,000 clones, 70% to 90% of them seen just once; the ten biggest clones take up around 3.3%. The starting material was peripheral blood, obtained on day 0 of AZD1222 vaccination. The receptors stem from an adult in good health.

The J gene is TRBJ1-5, the V gene TRBV19, with D tentatively TRBD1 (5 bases). The CDR3 is 14 amino acids. The germline CDR1 and CDR2 sequences are LNHDA and SQIVND (reference sequence). V was trimmed by 6 bases and J by 5 bases, leaving 14 bases between them. CDR3 in amino acids: CASRIHTGDQPQHF. CDR3 DNA: TGTGCCAGTAGGATTCACACGGGGGATCAGCCCCAGCATTTT.

This chain joins TRBV7-2 and TRBJ1-2, with 8 bases lining up with TRBD1. From germline, CDR1 is SGHTA and CDR2 FQGNSA. V was pared by 2 bases and J by 3 bases, with 8 bases of the junction left unmatched. The CDR3 is made up of 16 amino acids. The CDR3 DNA sequence: TGTGCCAGCAGCTTATCGGCAACAGGGGGTTACTATGGCTACACCTTC. It translates to CASSLSATGGYYGYTF.

V gene TRBV19 combines with J gene TRBJ1-2; the match to TRBD1 covers 7 bases. From germline, CDR1 is LNHDA and CDR2 SQIVND (reference sequence). The trim removed 10 bases at V and 4 bases at J, leaving 9 bases unmatched. The CDR3 has 13 residues. The CDR3 DNA sequence: TGTGCCACCGCTAGACCAGGGGGCTATGGCTACACCTTC. Translated: CATARPGGYGYTF.

V is TRBV5-6 and J is TRBJ1-4; D is unresolved. V gave up 0 bases and J gave up 8 bases, with 8 bases separating them. The CDR3 sequence is 13 residues long. Germline V gene lookup returns CDR1 SGHDT and CDR2 YYEEEE. CDR3 bases: TGTGCCAGCAGCTTGGGAGGGCGGGAAAAACTGTTTTTT. This sequence encodes CASSLGGREKLFF.

The chain uses TRBV24-1 and TRBJ1-5; D ambiguous. Trimming removed 5 bases at V and 1 base at J, with 8 bases between. The CDR3 covers 14 residues. Germline V CDR1 and CDR2: KGHDR, SFDVKD. CDR3 in amino acids: CATSAGVSNQPQHF. CDR3 sequence (DNA): TGTGCCACCAGTGCTGGGGTAAGCAATCAGCCCCAGCATTTT.